This TCR beta chain came from a study of CD8 T cells in ankylosing spondylitis. Germline V gives CDR1 SGDLS, CDR2 YYNGEE. CDR3 size: 13 residues. The ends were cut back, 2 bases at V and 4 bases at J, with 9 bases in the middle. Library preparation for TCR beta used quantitative 5'-RACE with molecular barcodes. TCRdb itself ran the 5' RACE reads through MiXCR, one entry per CDR3 protein. Seen here are 150,000 to 250,000 distinct CDR3 sequences, roughly 13% observed once, and the top ten hold 15% to 20%. In this sample, this clonotype turned up a few times. This clonotype originated in a male donor with ankylosing spondylitis or in good health (not recorded which). Sequencing was carried out using blood, either unsorted or a sorted T cell fraction (not recorded which). The genes are TRBV9 and TRBJ1-2; no reliable D call. CDR3 region: CASSVVTGYGYTF. CDR3 nucleotides: TGTGCCAGCAGCGTGGTGACTGGCTATGGCTACACCTTC.